This T cell receptor beta chain was profiled in a study of OX40 agonist ivuxolimab in advanced cancers. Study at large: Hepatocellular carcinoma, melanoma, renal cell or head and neck cancer occurred in dose-escalation patients.

The CDR3 is made up of 14 amino acids. Germline CDR1 reads LNHDA; CDR2 reads SQIVND (reference sequence). Trimming left V 3 bases short and J 3 bases short, with 8 bases between. Libraries were prepared by immunoSEQ multiplex PCR; TCRdb keeps only in-frame clonotypes and omits some of them. This sample has approximately 89,000 clones, with 87% found just once. Any history of autoimmune disease or systemic immunosuppression disqualified patients. The sequences come from CD4+ or CD8+ T cells sorted from blood, collected in a trial of the OX40 agonist ivuxolimab. This receptor was taken from an adult with an advanced solid tumor such as melanoma, head and neck, liver or kidney cancer. This chain uses TRBV19 with TRBJ1-4; no definite D call. CDR3 nucleotides: TGTGCCAGTAGTATTGGGCCACCTAATGAAAAACTGTTTTTT. Translating it yields CASSIGPPNEKLFF.